The 2 T cell receptor beta chains presented below share a single source sample, sequenced in a study of T cells in Graves' hyperthyroidism and ophthalmopathy. RNA transcripts were the template for amplifying TCR beta CDR3 regions. HTBI primers were used for first-round RT-PCR of the TCR CDR3. TCRdb re-called the multiplex PCR reads through MiXCR, storing one row per CDR3 protein. The sample consists of around 400,000 distinct CDR3 sequences, around a quarter of them appearing once. Sequenced input: blood. These receptors all come from a man aged 50 or older with Graves' hyperthyroidism.

The sample holds many counts of this clonotype. CDR3 nucleotide sequence: TGTGCCAGCAGCGCTAGCGGGAGGGCCGGAAATGAGCAGTTCTTC. The encoded protein is CASSASGRAGNEQFF. The chain combines TRBV7-9 with TRBJ2-1, with TRBD2 identical over 12 bases. Germline lookup yields CDR1 SEHNR and CDR2 FQNEAQ (reference sequence). V shed 5 bases and J 7 bases; nucleotides not matched to a gene: 6. The CDR3 spans 15 residues.

The chain carries TRBV3-1 and TRBJ2-7, with 8 bases identical to TRBD1. The CDR3 runs 14 residues. V gave up 4 bases and J gave up 3 bases; unmatched junction bases: 5. Germline CDR1 LGHDT, CDR2 YNNKEL (reference sequence). The CDR3 spells CASSPRDRSYEQYF. The CDR3 DNA reads as TGTGCCAGCAGCCCGCGGGACAGGAGCTACGAGCAGTACTTC.